The next 27 T cell receptor beta chains were all read from a single sample in a study. TCRdb itself ran the 5' RACE reads through MiXCR, one entry per CDR3 protein. The sample has under 35,000 distinct CDR3 sequences, approximately 24% seen once. Sequencing was performed on naive CD4+ T cells sorted from a lymph node. Subset meaning: naive CD4+ T cells, CD4+CD45RA+CD25-. All receptors come from a female donor with breast cancer.

This clonotype was observed a few times. The V and J genes are TRBV11-3 and TRBJ2-2, with TRBD2 identical over 9 bases. This CDR3 has 15 amino acids. The J segment lost 4 bases and the V segment lost 5 bases, leaving 5 bases of the junction unmatched. CDR1 is SGHNT, CDR2 YENEEA, per germline. In nucleotides, the CDR3 is TGTGCCAGCAGCCGGGGACTAGCCGGCACCGGGGAGCTGTTTTTT. Translated, it gives CASSRGLAGTGELFF.

This clonotype has more than one count but fewer than ten. The V call is TRBV20-1, the J call TRBJ1-4; D is possibly TRBD1 (6 bases). The germline CDR1 and CDR2 sequences are DFQATT and SNEGSKA (reference sequence). The ends were cut back, 4 bases at V and 0 bases at J, with 9 bases in the middle. The CDR3 is 14 amino acids. The CDR3 coding sequence is TGCAGTGCTAACAGGGTTCCAACTAATGAAAAACTGTTTTTT. Its protein product is CSANRVPTNEKLFF.

The CDR3 nucleotides read TGTGCCACCCTACCTCCATTCGGGAGCGGGGCCTCAGAGACCCAGTACTTC. Translation: CATLPPFGSGASETQYF. The chain recombines TRBV7-9 with TRBJ2-5; 7 nucleotides align to TRBD2. From germline, CDR1 is SEHNR and CDR2 FQNEAQ (reference sequence). The CDR3 runs 17 residues. Germline trimming cut 10 bases from V and 4 bases from J; bases unmatched to any gene: 21.

There are a few counts of this clonotype. This chain links TRBV7-9 with TRBJ2-3; D may be TRBD2 (5 bases). Germline assignment: CDR1 SEHNR and CDR2 FQNEAQ (reference sequence). The V end lost 1 base, the J end lost 4 bases, and 6 bases lay between the germline ends. There are 13 residues in the CDR3. The CDR3 DNA sequence: TGTGCCAGCAGCTTAGGGACTGCAGATACGCAGTATTTT. It translates to CASSLGTADTQYF.

This clonotype was observed many times. The CDR3 bases are TGCAGCGCCGCACCGGACAACACCTACGAGCAGTACTTC. Protein sequence: CSAAPDNTYEQYF. This chain uses TRBV29-1 with TRBJ2-7, with D tentatively TRBD1 (5 bases). The CDR3 extends over 13 amino acids. Trimming removed 7 bases from V and 2 bases from J, with 15 bases in between. Germline V CDR1 and CDR2: SQVTM, ANQGSEA.

This clonotype was detected only a few times. The CDR3 reads CASSGSGSYNEQFF. CDR3 coding DNA: TGTGCCAGCAGCGGTAGCGGGAGCTACAATGAGCAGTTCTTC. The chain is built from TRBV7-3 and TRBJ2-1; 9 nucleotides align to TRBD2. Looked up from germline, CDR1 is SGHTA and CDR2 is FQGTGA. The J segment lost 3 bases and the V segment lost 5 bases, leaving 2 bases of the junction unmatched. CDR3 length equals 14 residues.

V and J are TRBV2 and TRBJ2-3; 10 bases line up with TRBD2. The CDR3 consists of 15 residues. From germline, CDR1 is SNHLY and CDR2 FYNNEI. The V segment lost 4 bases and the J segment 2 bases; nucleotides outside the gene matches: 3. This CDR3 reads CASSGLAGPTDTQYF. CDR3 sequence (DNA): TGTGCCAGCAGTGGACTAGCGGGCCCCACAGATACGCAGTATTTT.

The chain joins TRBV5-1 to TRBJ1-5, with 11 positions matching TRBD1. Germline trimming cut 4 bases from V and 6 bases from J; bases unmatched to any gene: 3. Germline V gene sequence: CDR1 SGHRS, CDR2 YFSETQ. The CDR3 sequence is 14 residues long. CDR3 amino acids: CASSLGTGGQPQHF. In DNA form, the CDR3 reads TGCGCCAGCAGCCTCGGGACAGGGGGTCAGCCCCAGCATTTT.

The rearrangement joins TRBV7-7 to TRBJ2-5; D is unresolved. Germline V gene sequence: CDR1 SSHAT, CDR2 FNYEAQ (reference sequence). CDR3 length equals 13 residues. V lost 3 bases and J 1 base, leaving 6 bases between the germline ends. The CDR3 here is CASSFTSQETQYF. In DNA, the CDR3 is TGTGCCAGCAGCTTTACCAGCCAAGAGACCCAGTACTTC.

This clonotype was seen more than once but under ten times. CDR3 DNA sequence: TGCAGTGCGCAATTCCCAGGGGGAAGTTCACCCCTCCACTTT. Its translation: CSAQFPGGSSPLHF. The chain employs TRBV20-1 and TRBJ1-6; 7 bases align to TRBD1. This CDR3 region has 14 residues. The V segment lost 6 bases and the J segment 9 bases; nucleotides outside the gene matches: 11. The V gene's germline CDR1 is DFQATT and CDR2 SNEGSKA (reference sequence).

As to this clonotype: Since no conserved phenylalanine or tryptophan closes the CDR3, a read error is the likely cause. V usage is TRBV7-2 and J usage is TRBJ2-2; perhaps TRBD1 as D (6 bases). This CDR3 is built from 16 residues. Germline CDR1 reads SGHTA; CDR2 reads FQGNSA. Trimming stripped 1 base from V and 5 bases from J, with 14 bases between. The CDR3 DNA reads as TGTGCCAGCAGCTTAGTCAGGGGAGTTAATACCGGGGAGCTGTTTTCT. Translating it yields CASSLVRGVNTGELFS.

The chain links TRBV11-2 to TRBJ2-7; 7 bases match TRBD1. This CDR3 contains 13 residues. The germline V gene encodes CDR1 SGHAT and CDR2 FQNNGV. V gave up 3 bases and J gave up 6 bases; unmatched junction bases: 5. CDR3 loop: CASSLDRTGEQYF. In nucleotides, the CDR3 is TGTGCCAGCAGCTTGGACAGGACTGGCGAGCAGTACTTC.

The chain links TRBV12-3 or TRBV12-4 to TRBJ2-1; D call uncertain. The V gene lost 8 bases and the J gene lost 0 bases, with 11 bases spanning the gap. The CDR3 has 14 amino acids. CDR3 nucleotides: TGTGCCAGCGTCCAAACGGGCTCCTACAATGAGCAGTTCTTC. Translated, it gives CASVQTGSYNEQFF.

This sequence joins TRBV28 and TRBJ2-4; D possibly corresponds to TRBD1 (6 bases). Trimming pared 6 bases from V and 1 base from J, leaving 13 bases between. The CDR3 runs to 15 residues. Germline CDR1 MDHEN, CDR2 SYDVKM. The CDR3: CASRKQGFAKNIQYF. In DNA, the CDR3 is TGTGCCAGCAGAAAACAGGGTTTTGCCAAAAACATTCAGTACTTC.

This clonotype was counted only a few times. The chain recombines TRBV29-1 with TRBJ2-1; no clear D. The CDR3 length is 16 residues. V was pared by 6 bases and J by 7 bases, with 25 bases between. CDR1 is SQVTM, CDR2 ANQGSEA, per germline. In DNA, the CDR3 is TGCAGCGTAAAATCCTCCGGCACTCTAGAGACTAATGAGCAGTTCTTC. Translation gives CSVKSSGTLETNEQFF.

With regard to this clonotype: A junction end diverges from the germline sequence, so it may reflect a read error. The chain is built from TRBV3-1 and TRBJ1-5; maybe TRBD1 (5 bases). CDR1 is LGHDT, CDR2 YNNKEL, per germline (reference sequence). The CDR3 is 16 amino acids. CDR3 in amino acids: CAGSQGVRTENLPQHF. The CDR3 bases are TGTGCCGGCAGCCAGGGTGTAAGGACTGAGAATCTCCCCCAGCATTTT. The variable domain in full, with the rest retrieved from reference TRBV3-1 and TRBJ1-5, is DTAVSQTPKYLVTQMGNDKSIKCEQNLGHDTMYWYKQDSKKFLKIMFSYNNKELIINETVPNRFSPKSPDKAHLNLHINSLELGDSAVYFCAGSQGVRTENLPQHFGDGTRLSIL.

V and J are TRBV7-8 and TRBJ1-4; D is unresolved. Germline V gives CDR1 SGHVS, CDR2 FQNEAQ. The CDR3 sequence is 11 residues long. V was trimmed by 5 bases and J by 8 bases, leaving 6 bases between them. CDR3 in DNA: TGTGCCAGCAGCGACAACGAAAAACTGTTTTTT. Its protein product is CASSDNEKLFF.

This clonotype was counted at least ten times. The chain combines TRBV5-1 with TRBJ2-1; 8 positions agree with TRBD1. The germline V gene encodes CDR1 SGHRS and CDR2 YFSETQ. Unmatched junction bases numbered 13, after V lost 0 bases and J lost 8 bases. The CDR3 runs 17 residues. For the CDR3, the DNA is TGCGCCAGCAGCTTGGCCGCCAGGACAGGGAATGGGGATGAGCAGTTCTTC. Translated: CASSLAARTGNGDEQFF.

This clonotype qualifies as medium-sized. The genes are TRBV4-1 and TRBJ2-5; D is possibly TRBD1 (5 bases). The V end lost 4 bases, the J end lost 1 base, and 13 bases lay between the germline ends. The CDR3 covers 15 residues. The germline V gene encodes CDR1 MGHRA and CDR2 YSYEKL. DNA for the CDR3: TGCGCCAGCAGCCCTACCCTGACAGTCCAAGAGACCCAGTACTTC. As protein: CASSPTLTVQETQYF.

The chain joins TRBV3-1 to TRBJ2-7; D call uncertain. CDR3 length: 13 residues. Germline assignment: CDR1 LGHDT and CDR2 YNNKEL (reference sequence). V shed 3 bases and J shed 6 bases, with 12 bases lying between them. The CDR3 region has the DNA TGTGCCAGCAGCCAGAGAGACTTGTCCGAGCAGTACTTC. Residues: CASSQRDLSEQYF.

The gene calls are TRBV28 and TRBJ2-1; 10 bases fit TRBD2. V lost 6 bases and J lost 3; bases outside the gene matches: 2. Per germline, CDR1 MDHEN and CDR2 SYDVKM. The CDR3 is 14 residues long. The CDR3 DNA reads as TGTGCCAGCAGCATAGCGGGGGGCTACAATGAGCAGTTCTTC. This translates into CASSIAGGYNEQFF.

This clonotype showed up just a few times. The chain joins TRBV6-1 to TRBJ2-1; 8 positions agree with TRBD1. This CDR3 spans 16 amino acids. CDR1 and CDR2 (germline): MNHNS, SASEGT. The junction had 13 bases not matched to a gene; V was cut back by 2 bases and J by 10 bases. For the CDR3, the DNA is TGTGCCAGCAGTGAAAGGGACAGGATCTCGGGCCAGGAGCAGTTCTTC. This sequence encodes CASSERDRISGQEQFF.

A few counts support this clonotype. The chain's CDR3 is CAWSLLAGEETQYF. The DNA of the CDR3 is TGTGCCTGGAGCCTACTAGCGGGGGAAGAGACCCAGTACTTC. V is TRBV30 and J is TRBJ2-5, with 11 positions matching TRBD2. The V gene's germline CDR1 is GTSNPN and CDR2 SVGIG (reference sequence). The CDR3 totals 14 residues. V trimming: 3 bases; J trimming: 3 bases; junction bases outside the gene matches: 3.

The V and J genes are TRBV5-6 and TRBJ2-7; 9 bases are shared with TRBD1. The CDR3 is made up of 15 amino acids. The junction had 7 bases not matched to a gene; V was cut back by 1 base and J by 5 bases. Germline V gene lookup returns CDR1 SGHDT and CDR2 YYEEEE. The CDR3 spells CASSLSGTGHHEQYF. The CDR3 DNA reads as TGTGCCAGCAGCTTGTCCGGGACAGGGCATCACGAGCAGTACTTC.

This clonotype occurred a few times. The chain combines TRBV7-2 with TRBJ2-3; 11 bases align to TRBD2. V gave up 0 bases and J gave up 3 bases; unmatched junction bases: 5. Germline assignment: CDR1 SGHTA and CDR2 FQGNSA. This CDR3 is 17 amino acids long. As DNA, the CDR3 is TGTGCCAGCAGCTTAGCCCATAGCGGGGGGGCTACAGATACGCAGTATTTT. Protein sequence: CASSLAHSGGATDTQYF.

The gene calls are TRBV5-5 and TRBJ1-1; the match to TRBD1 covers 7 bases. The CDR3 covers 13 residues. The V gene's germline CDR1 is SGHKS and CDR2 YYEKEE (reference sequence). After removal of 2 bases from V and 8 bases from J, the junction contained 6 bases not matched to a gene. The CDR3 nucleotides read TGTGCCAGCAGCTTATCACAGGGGAGGGAAGCTTTCTTT. Translating gives CASSLSQGREAFF.

This clonotype occurred many times. The chain links TRBV20-1 to TRBJ1-4, with D unclear. This CDR3 has 13 residues. Trimming removed 5 bases at V and 8 bases at J, with 15 bases between. CDR1 is DFQATT, CDR2 SNEGSKA, per germline (reference sequence). For the CDR3, the DNA is TGCAGTGCTCAGCGGGCGGCGGGCGAAAAACTGTTTTTT. Protein product: CSAQRAAGEKLFF.